The rows below give T cell receptor beta chains drawn from one sample of a study of OX40 agonist ivuxolimab in advanced cancers. Assay used: immunoSEQ multiplex PCR; TCRdb lists only in-frame clones, some missing. The sample holds tens of thousands of clones, about 91% seen once. The starting material was CD4+ or CD8+ T cells sorted from blood, obtained in a trial of the OX40 agonist ivuxolimab. Every receptor here comes from an adult with an advanced solid tumor such as melanoma, head and neck, liver or kidney cancer. Both conserved end residues are part of each CDR3. The order of the fields is J gene, V gene, CDR3 protein.

>TRBJ2-3|TRBV27
CASSKGEPDTQYF
>TRBJ2-7|TRBV9
CASSAGPSYEQYF
>TRBJ1-5|TRBV25-1
CASSETGREPQHF
>TRBJ1-1|TRBV6-5
CASSNRDFSEAFF
>TRBJ1-6|TRBV27
CASSPERARNSPLHF
>TRBJ2-3|TRBV28
CASSQGADTQYF
>TRBJ1-1|TRBV29-1
CSGHTTLNTEAFF
>TRBJ2-1|TRBV23-1
CASSQSLSGHPNEQFF
>TRBJ1-2|TRBV6-5
CVSSQTGARGYTF
>TRBJ2-7|TRBV30
CAWSAGLIYEQYF
>TRBJ2-1|TRBV5-1
CASSLAQGTEQFF
>TRBJ1-6|TRBV30
CACSRSSYNSPLHF
>TRBJ1-5|TRBV2
CASRDTPSNQPQHF
>TRBJ2-7|TRBV28
CANAGTSDHEQYF
>TRBJ1-1|TRBV6-5
CASSYSTGRLKTEAFF
>TRBJ1-2|TRBV30
CAWIGGWGYGYTF
>TRBJ2-3|TRBV11-1
CASSLGALASGSTDTQYF
>TRBJ1-5|TRBV9
CASSPRGGNQPQHF
>TRBJ1-3|TRBV6-5
CASSPRGNSGNTIYF
>TRBJ2-1|TRBV10-2
CASSDRRANEQFF
>TRBJ2-5|TRBV7-9
CASSSVSGGETQYF
>TRBJ1-2|TRBV18
CASSPGKGSRDGYTF
>TRBJ1-4|TRBV5-1
CASSPGTSTTNEKLFF
>TRBJ2-5|TRBV27
CASSPQTPYQETQYF
>TRBJ2-1|TRBV13
CASSDRGGSSYNEQFF
>TRBJ2-7|TRBV6-6
CASSYLDRVYEQYF
>TRBJ2-7|TRBV6-6
CASSHGQGAFEQYF
>TRBJ2-2|TRBV7-7
CASSPDVAGGVTGELFF
>TRBJ1-2|TRBV9
CASSVGGTATTNYGYTF
>TRBJ1-1|TRBV5-1
CATRTGGEGTEAFF
>TRBJ1-4|TRBV2
CASSGNSHRLATNEKLFF
>TRBJ1-1|TRBV6-1
CASSESDRPFF
>TRBJ2-3|TRBV9
CASISTDTQYF
>TRBJ1-2|TRBV5-8
CASSLGSNYGYTF
>TRBJ2-5|TRBV18
CASSPGSETQYF
>TRBJ1-2|TRBV6-5
CASSYSLGVGYTF
>TRBJ2-3|TRBV5-1
CASSSSGSPSTDTQYF
>TRBJ2-7|TRBV10-3
CAISELAPQEQYF
>TRBJ1-2|TRBV4-1
CASSQDRGREIQGYTF
>TRBJ2-7|TRBV7-2
CASSAYSYEQYF
>TRBJ2-7|TRBV5-1
CASSERTVSYEQYF
>TRBJ2-5|TRBV7-3
CASSLDPPGPLQETQYF
>TRBJ2-1|TRBV7-9
CASSLIAGSYNEQFF
>TRBJ1-6|TRBV9
CASSVAAINSPLHF
>TRBJ2-7|TRBV2
CASRPWLFSYEQYF
>TRBJ1-4|TRBV2
CASSEDLREKLFF
>TRBJ1-2|TRBV23-1
CASSQLRQGLTWGYTF
>TRBJ2-2|TRBV29-1
CSVDTRTGSGTGELFF
>TRBJ2-7|TRBV4-3
CASSQDSLAGGPMNEQYF
>TRBJ1-4|TRBV6-5
CASSYSNREKLFF
>TRBJ2-5|TRBV19
CASSIFGTVTETQYF
>TRBJ2-2|TRBV4-1
CASRIAGFGELFF
>TRBJ2-2|TRBV28
CASSLSPQGPGELFF
>TRBJ2-3|TRBV29-1
CSAHPASGFTDTQYF
>TRBJ2-5|TRBV6-1
CASSETGRETQYF
>TRBJ2-3|TRBV6-5
CASNQGTDSDTQYF
>TRBJ2-1|TRBV5-4
CASSSRDRANEQFF